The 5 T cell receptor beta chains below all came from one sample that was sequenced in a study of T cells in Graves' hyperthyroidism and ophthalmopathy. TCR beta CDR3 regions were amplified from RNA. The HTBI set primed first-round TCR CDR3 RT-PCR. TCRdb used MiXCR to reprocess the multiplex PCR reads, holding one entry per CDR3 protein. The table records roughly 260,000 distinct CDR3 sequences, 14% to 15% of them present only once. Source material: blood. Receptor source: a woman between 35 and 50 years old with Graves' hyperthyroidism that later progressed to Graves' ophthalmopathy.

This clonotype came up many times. The CDR3 sequence: CASSPTETTNTGELFF. CDR3 bases: TGTGCCAGCTCACCGACCGAAACCACCAACACCGGGGAGCTGTTTTTT. This chain joins TRBV18 and TRBJ2-2; no clear D. The CDR3 runs to 16 residues. Trimming cost V 3 bases and J 2 bases, with 13 bases left between them. Germline CDR1 KGHSH, CDR2 LQKENI.

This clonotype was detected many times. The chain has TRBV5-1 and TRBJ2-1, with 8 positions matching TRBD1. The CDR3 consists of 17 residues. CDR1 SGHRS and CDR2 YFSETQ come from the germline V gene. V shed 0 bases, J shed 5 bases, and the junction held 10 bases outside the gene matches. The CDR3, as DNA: TGCGCCAGCAGCTTGGCTCACGGACAGGGACGGAACAATGAGCAGTTCTTC. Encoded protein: CASSLAHGQGRNNEQFF.

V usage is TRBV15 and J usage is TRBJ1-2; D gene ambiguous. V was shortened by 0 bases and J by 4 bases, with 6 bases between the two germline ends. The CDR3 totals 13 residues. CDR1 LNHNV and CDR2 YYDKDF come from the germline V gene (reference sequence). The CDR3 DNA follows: TGTGCCACCAGCAGAGATATAAGCTATGGCTACACCTTC. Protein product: CATSRDISYGYTF.

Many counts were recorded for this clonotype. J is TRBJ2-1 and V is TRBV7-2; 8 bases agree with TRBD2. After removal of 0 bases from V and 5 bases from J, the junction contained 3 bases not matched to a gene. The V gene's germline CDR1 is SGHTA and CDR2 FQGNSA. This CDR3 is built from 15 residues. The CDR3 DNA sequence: TGTGCCAGCAGCTTAGCTAGCGGGATCGACAATGAGCAGTTCTTC. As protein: CASSLASGIDNEQFF.

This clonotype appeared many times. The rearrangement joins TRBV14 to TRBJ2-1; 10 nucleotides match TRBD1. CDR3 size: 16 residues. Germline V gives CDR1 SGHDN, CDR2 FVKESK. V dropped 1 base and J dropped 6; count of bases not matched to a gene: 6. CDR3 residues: CASSQAGTGALNEQFF. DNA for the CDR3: TGTGCCAGCAGCCAAGCCGGGACAGGGGCACTCAATGAGCAGTTCTTC.